Shown below are 13 T cell receptor beta chains from a single sample sequenced in a study of beta chain features in type 1 diabetes. The isolated RNA, all of it, was reverse transcribed, so expressed TCRB transcripts were what got sequenced. Some clones are missing from TCRdb's copy, which holds only in-frame ones; the method was immunoSEQ multiplex PCR. The table records a few hundred thousand clones, over 8.5% of them present only once. No antigen has been assigned to these receptors. Findings and caveats of the study: For Type 1 diabetes patients, all four CD4+ subsets carried TCRB CDR3s that were moderately but significantly shorter.

Sequences were obtained from central memory CD4+ T cells from blood. Receptors were obtained from a young man with type 1 diabetes.

As DNA, the CDR3 is TGTGCCAGCAGTATGGGACAGGGAATATACGAGCAGTACTTC. This translates into CASSMGQGIYEQYF. The chain employs TRBV28 and TRBJ2-7; TRBD1 agrees at 9 bases. The ends lost 5 bases at V and 4 bases at J; junction bases unmatched: 6. Germline loops: CDR1 MDHEN, CDR2 SYDVKM. The CDR3 covers 14 residues.

The chain recombines TRBV28 with TRBJ1-1, with 7 bases lining up with TRBD1. CDR1 is MDHEN and CDR2 is SYDVKM in the germline V gene. The CDR3 spans 15 residues. J lost 3 bases, V lost 2 bases, and 6 bases had no gene match. CDR3 sequence reads: CASSLQGEGHTEAFF. CDR3 in DNA: TGTGCCAGCAGTTTACAGGGGGAAGGCCACACTGAAGCTTTCTTT.

The chain combines TRBV2 with TRBJ2-1; TRBD2 matches at 10 bases. CDR3 length: 15 amino acids. Germline V gene lookup returns CDR1 SNHLY and CDR2 FYNNEI. V dropped 8 bases and J dropped 7; count of bases not matched to a gene: 11. The CDR3: CASVRELAGTNEQFF. Written as DNA, the CDR3 is TGTGCCAGCGTAAGAGAACTAGCGGGAACGAATGAGCAGTTCTTC.

CDR3 bases: TGTGCCAGCAGCCAGACTGCCCCCTACAATGAGCAGTTCTTC. This sequence encodes CASSQTAPYNEQFF. V usage is TRBV4-2 and J usage is TRBJ2-1; D ambiguous. The CDR3 consists of 14 residues. Germline assignment: CDR1 LGHNA and CDR2 YNFKEQ. V lost 3 bases, J lost 2 bases, and 8 bases lay in between.

J is TRBJ2-5 and V is TRBV6-5, with D possibly matching TRBD1 (6 bases). With the DNA end fitting TRBJ2-7 better, the J assignment may be wrong. Germline CDR1 and CDR2: MNHEY and SVGAGI. The CDR3 contains 15 residues. The CDR3: CASSYSVQGHYEQYF. The CDR3 DNA sequence: TGTGCCAGCAGTTACTCAGTCCAGGGGCACTACGAGCAGTACTTC.

This clone was seen more than once but under ten times. The chain couples TRBV27 to TRBJ2-5; no definite D call. Trimming left V 8 bases short and J 2 bases short, with 9 bases between. CDR3 size: 12 residues. The germline V gene encodes CDR1 MNHEY and CDR2 SMNVEV (reference sequence). The CDR3 sequence: CASEYVQETQYF. CDR3 coding DNA: TGTGCCAGCGAGTATGTACAAGAGACCCAGTACTTC.

The V call is TRBV9, the J call TRBJ2-7; 10 nucleotides match TRBD2. In germline, CDR1 is SGDLS, CDR2 YYNGEE. The CDR3 covers 15 residues. Trimming took 0 bases from V and 2 from J; bases not matched to a gene: 2. The CDR3 DNA is TGTGCCAGCAGCGTAGCTACTAGCGGGACCTACGAGCAGTACTTC. This encodes CASSVATSGTYEQYF. The full variable domain, in which reference TRBV9 and TRBJ2-7 provide the parts outside the CDR3, is DSGVTQTPKHLITATGQRVTLRCSPRSGDLSVYWYQQSLDQGLQFLIQYYNGEERAKGNILERFSAQQFPDLHSELNLSSLELGDSALYFCASSVATSGTYEQYFGPGTRLTVT.

This clone was detected many times. Mismatch with germline at one junction end may stem from a read error. The V call is TRBV7-3, the J call TRBJ2-7, with D possibly TRBD1 on 7 matching bases. Germline V gene data show CDR1 as SGHTA and CDR2 as FQGTGA. This CDR3 comprises 16 residues. CDR3 amino acids: CASSVTGVADSYEQYF. CDR3 sequence (DNA): TGTGCCAGCAGCGTAACAGGGGTAGCGGACTCCTACGAGCAGTACTTC. The whole variable domain, filled in from reference TRBV7-3 and TRBJ2-7, reads GAGVSQTPSNKVTEKGKYVELRCDPISGHTALYWYRQSLGQGPEFLIYFQGTGAADDSGLPNDRFFAVRPEGSVSTLKIQRTERGDSAVYLCASSVTGVADSYEQYFGPGTRLTVT.

This clone was counted a few times. This sequence joins TRBV28 and TRBJ2-1, with D possibly being TRBD2 (7 bases). CDR1 and CDR2 (germline): MDHEN, SYDVKM. Trimming stripped 7 bases from V and 6 bases from J, with 13 bases between. CDR3 length: 13 amino acids. CDR3 in amino acids: CASIGGGANEQFF. As DNA, the CDR3 is TGTGCCAGCATAGGGGGAGGGGCCAATGAGCAGTTCTTC.

The chain employs TRBV11-3 and TRBJ2-2; D is ambiguous. Germline V gene sequence: CDR1 SGHNT, CDR2 YENEEA. Trimming removed 5 bases at V and 6 bases at J, with 13 bases between. The CDR3 has 14 amino acids. The CDR3 DNA reads TGTGCCAGCAGCCACGGCCCGCGCGCCGGGGAGCTGTTTTTT. Translated, it gives CASSHGPRAGELFF.

This clone has only a few counts. The chain employs TRBV15 and TRBJ2-3; 7 nucleotides line up with TRBD1. Looked up from germline, CDR1 is LNHNV and CDR2 is YYDKDF (reference sequence). The V segment lost 1 base and the J segment 2 bases; nucleotides outside the gene matches: 6. CDR3 length equals 16 residues. CDR3 nucleotides: TGTGCCACCAGCAGAGGACAGGGCTTTGTCACAGATACGCAGTATTTT. This codes for CATSRGQGFVTDTQYF.

The chain links TRBV7-6 to TRBJ1-5; the match to TRBD1 covers 7 bases. The CDR3 has 14 residues. Losses at the gene ends were 5 bases for V and 5 bases for J; bases not matched to a gene: 6. CDR1 SGHVS and CDR2 FNYEAQ come from the germline V gene. The CDR3 coding sequence is TGTGCCAGCAGCCCGCTCACAGGGGATCAGCCCCAGCATTTT. This encodes CASSPLTGDQPQHF.

The chain uses TRBV2 and TRBJ2-5, with 9 bases aligning to TRBD2. The CDR3 contains 13 residues. V shed 7 bases, J shed 4 bases, and the junction held 4 bases outside the gene matches. Germline V lookup: CDR1 SNHLY, CDR2 FYNNEI. CDR3: CASTVSGRETQYF. CDR3 coding DNA: TGTGCCAGCACGGTTAGCGGGAGAGAGACCCAGTACTTC. Complete variable domain (other parts from reference TRBV2 and TRBJ2-5): EPEVTQTPSHQVTQMGQEVILRCVPISNHLYFYWYRQILGQKVEFLVSFYNNEISEKSEIFDDQFSVERPDGSNFTLKIRSTKLEDSAMYFCASTVSGRETQYFGPGTRLLVL.